The T cell receptor beta chain under discussion was sequenced for a study of cytomegalovirus exposure and HLA in healthy donors. Clones were read by immunoSEQ multiplex PCR, and TCRdb kept only the in-frame ones, dropping some. The data contain 95,000 to 150,000 clones, around 95% of them singletons. Study-wide results and caveats: For cytomegalovirus status, the classifier reportedly gave diagnoses with high specificity and sensitivity. The dataset shows that most TCR sequences were rare, while some public TCRs occurred in many donors.

As for this clone: Its antigen is undetermined.

The CDR3 totals 14 residues. The germline V and J ends were trimmed by 3 bases and 2 bases, with 12 bases remaining between them. CDR1 is SGDLS, CDR2 YYNGEE, per germline. The sequencing sample was made of PBMCs. The TCR comes from a man aged 18 to 30 in good health and CMV-seronegative. J is TRBJ2-7 and V is TRBV9, with D maybe TRBD2 (6 bases). Here the CDR3 reads CASSAPGGPYEQYF. The CDR3 DNA sequence: TGTGCCAGCAGCGCCCCCGGGGGACCCTACGAGCAGTACTTC. Full variable domain (missing parts from reference TRBV9 and TRBJ2-7): DSGVTQTPKHLITATGQRVTLRCSPRSGDLSVYWYQQSLDQGLQFLIQYYNGEERAKGNILERFSAQQFPDLHSELNLSSLELGDSALYFCASSAPGGPYEQYFGPGTRLTVT.